This TCR beta chain was profiled in a study of human T cells and chemical hapten exposure. Looking at the study overall: How much TCR each sample yielded varied, mostly because pooled library volumes differed slightly.

The time point denotes: patch test 3, about 24 weeks after DPC sensitization. The treatment denotes: therapeutic diphenylcyclopropenone sensitization with weekly scalp DPC. People who gave samples had alopecia, were 18 to 70 years old, and were suitable for DPC. Broader study findings: DPC sensitization left the count of TCRs above 1 in 1000 unchanged. Patch test score rose with PT1 expanded TCRs, significant at 8, 16, 32, not 4.

Trimming took off 5 bases at V and 3 bases at J, with 11 bases between the two ends. There are 14 residues in the CDR3. The germline gives CDR1 SGHKS, CDR2 YYEKEE (reference sequence). TCRdb itself ran the RACE reads through MiXCR, one entry per CDR3 protein. Here the sample spans about 120,000 distinct CDR3 sequences, approximately 10% being singletons. To note about this clonotype: What it recognizes is unknown.

The chain couples TRBV5-5 to TRBJ1-4; no clear D. This TCR derives from a woman between 50 and 59 years old with alopecia areata. Some clones in this sample may be carry-over from other donors' samples. Here the sequenced sample was whole blood, taken in connection with sensitization to the hapten diphenylcyclopropenone (DPC). The CDR3 sequence is CASSWETANEKLFF. The DNA for the CDR3 is TGTGCCAGCAGTTGGGAAACAGCTAATGAAAAACTGTTTTTT.